The 7 T cell receptor beta chains reported below all come from one sample, sequenced in a study of blood T cell repertoires in COVID-19. The repertoire was sequenced with immunoSEQ multiplex PCR; TCRdb's copy has only in-frame clones and lacks some. The table lists 190,000 or so clones, approximately 86% of them singletons. The specimen sequenced was peripheral blood. The receptors were sampled from a man aged 35-49 years with active or convalescent COVID-19.

This clone was recorded once. This chain links TRBV18 with TRBJ1-2; weak D call: TRBD1 (5 bases). The germline V and J ends were trimmed by 2 bases and 8 bases, with 12 bases remaining between them. CDR3 length equals 13 residues. The V gene's germline CDR1 is KGHSH and CDR2 LQKENI. The CDR3 coding sequence is TGTGCCAGCTCACCAGGCGGGGGTGAAGGCTACACCTTC. Its protein is CASSPGGGEGYTF.

The chain links TRBV7-9 to TRBJ2-5; the D is unclear. The germline V gene has CDR1 SEHNR and CDR2 FQNEAQ (reference sequence). V dropped 5 bases and J dropped 5 bases, with 9 bases sitting between them. The CDR3 totals 12 residues. CDR3: CASSILSETQYF. As DNA, the CDR3 is TGTGCCAGCAGCATTCTAAGTGAGACCCAGTACTTC. Full variable domain (outside the CDR3, taken from reference TRBV7-9 and TRBJ2-5): DTGVSQNPRHKITKRGQNVTFRCDPISEHNRLYWYRQTLGQGPEFLTYFQNEAQLEKSRLLSDRFSAERPKGSFSTLEIQRTEQGDSAMYLCASSILSETQYFGPGTRLLVL.

The chain joins TRBV29-1 to TRBJ1-2; TRBD1 matches 10 bases. The CDR3 is made up of 12 amino acids. Germline loops: CDR1 SQVTM, CDR2 ANQGSEA. V lost 8 bases and J lost 6; bases outside the gene matches: 6. CDR3 DNA sequence: TGCAGCACCGACGGGACAGGGGATGGCTACACCTTC. It encodes CSTDGTGDGYTF.

The V call is TRBV7-2, the J call TRBJ1-5; 9 bases are shared with TRBD1. Germline assignment: CDR1 SGHTA and CDR2 FQGNSA. Trimming removed 3 bases from V and 6 bases from J; junction bases left unmatched: 9. This CDR3 is built from 16 residues. The chain's CDR3 is CASSFLVTGGSQPQHF. As DNA, the CDR3 is TGTGCCAGCAGCTTTTTGGTGACAGGGGGGAGTCAGCCCCAGCATTTT.

The chain uses TRBV4-1 and TRBJ2-7; TRBD2 might be the D (6 bases). With 2 bases removed from V and 3 bases from J, the gap between germline ends came to 23 bases. The CDR3 has 18 amino acids. Germline V gene sequence: CDR1 MGHRA, CDR2 YSYEKL. The CDR3 is CASSQYSPGVRRDYEQYF. As DNA, the CDR3 is TGCGCCAGCAGCCAATACTCTCCGGGCGTCCGGAGGGACTACGAGCAGTACTTC.

The genes are TRBV4-3 and TRBJ1-3, with 11 bases matching TRBD1. Germline CDR1 and CDR2: LGHNA and YSLEER. The length of the CDR3 is 17 residues. V lost 0 bases to trimming and J lost 7 bases; unmatched junction nucleotides: 8. The CDR3 is CASSQDLGQGAGNTIYF. DNA for the CDR3: TGCGCCAGCAGCCAAGATCTCGGACAGGGGGCAGGTAACACCATATATTTT.

Here the CDR3 DNA reads TGTGCCAGCAGTGAAAGTTGGCAGGGGACTGAAGCTTTCTTT. It codes for CASSESWQGTEAFF. The J gene is TRBJ1-1, the V gene TRBV2; possibly TRBD1 for D (6 bases). CDR1 and CDR2 (germline): SNHLY, FYNNEI. V was shortened by 2 bases and J by 5 bases, with 12 bases between the two germline ends. The CDR3 contains 14 residues.